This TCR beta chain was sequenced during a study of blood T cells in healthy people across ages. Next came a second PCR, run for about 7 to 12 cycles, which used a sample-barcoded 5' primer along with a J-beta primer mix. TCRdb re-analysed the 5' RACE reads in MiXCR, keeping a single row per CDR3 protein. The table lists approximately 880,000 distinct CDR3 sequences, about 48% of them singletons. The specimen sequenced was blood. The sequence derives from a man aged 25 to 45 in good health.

The CDR3, as DNA: TGCAGTGCTAGAGATTTTCCTAGCGGGACCTCCTACAATGAGCAGTTCTTC. Its translation is CSARDFPSGTSYNEQFF. The rearrangement uses TRBV20-1 and TRBJ2-1; TRBD2 matches at 9 bases. The CDR3 length is 17 residues. V lost 0 bases, J lost 0 bases, and 6 bases stayed unmatched. Germline V CDR1 and CDR2: DFQATT, SNEGSKA (reference sequence).